This is a list of T cell receptor beta chains from one sample in a study of OX40 agonist ivuxolimab in advanced cancers. The method was immunoSEQ multiplex PCR; TCRdb's version includes in-frame clones alone and lacks a portion of them. The profile shows tens of thousands of clones, approximately 91% of them singletons. This specimen consisted of CD4+ or CD8+ T cells sorted from blood, obtained in a trial of the OX40 agonist ivuxolimab. The receptors shown here come from an adult with an advanced solid tumor such as melanoma, head and neck, liver or kidney cancer. The CDR3 runs from the conserved cysteine through the conserved F or W. The order of the fields is V gene, J gene, D gene, clone size, CDR3 DNA, CDR3 protein. D genes are given only for firm matches. Clone size is shown for a subset of rows, as once, few, many or a class of expanded clone.

V gene: TRBV28; J gene: TRBJ2-5; D gene: .; clone size: .; CDR3 DNA: TGTGCCAGCATGAGGACCGGGACTGCCTCATGGGAGCAGTACTTC; CDR3 protein: CASMRTGTASWEQYF
V gene: TRBV2; J gene: TRBJ2-1; D gene: .; clone size: .; CDR3 DNA: TGTGCCAGCAGTGAAGCTGGGGGGTTTGGGGAGCAGTTCTTC; CDR3 protein: CASSEAGGFGEQFF
V gene: TRBV5-4; J gene: TRBJ2-7; D gene: .; clone size: .; CDR3 DNA: TGTGCCAGCAGCTTGAGCGACCAGCAGTACTTC; CDR3 protein: CASSLSDQQYF
V gene: TRBV7-6; J gene: TRBJ2-7; D gene: .; clone size: .; CDR3 DNA: TGTGCCAGCAGCTTAGGGTCAGGGAGTCCCTACGAGCAGTACTTC; CDR3 protein: CASSLGSGSPYEQYF
V gene: TRBV5-4; J gene: TRBJ2-5; D gene: .; clone size: .; CDR3 DNA: TGTGCCAGCAGCCCGTACCAAGAGACCCAGTACTTC; CDR3 protein: CASSPYQETQYF
V gene: TRBV10-1; J gene: TRBJ1-3; D gene: .; clone size: few; CDR3 DNA: TGCGCCACCCGGGACAACCTAGGACACACCATATATTTT; CDR3 protein: CATRDNLGHTIYF
V gene: TRBV7-8; J gene: TRBJ2-5; D gene: .; clone size: .; CDR3 DNA: TGTGCCAGCAGCTTAGCTTGGGTGGGCAGGGGAGAAGAGACCCAGTACTTC; CDR3 protein: CASSLAWVGRGEETQYF
V gene: TRBV9; J gene: TRBJ2-7; D gene: .; clone size: .; CDR3 DNA: TGTGCCAGCAGCGTCGGGACGGTACCTTCCTACGAGCAGTACTTC; CDR3 protein: CASSVGTVPSYEQYF
V gene: TRBV6-6; J gene: TRBJ2-7; D gene: .; clone size: .; CDR3 DNA: TGTGCCAGCAGTCAACGGACGGGATCCTACGAGCAGTACTTC; CDR3 protein: CASSQRTGSYEQYF
V gene: TRBV4-1; J gene: TRBJ2-3; D gene: TRBD2; clone size: .; CDR3 DNA: TGCGCCAGCAGCCAATTTAGCGGGGCTAGCACAGATACGCAGTATTTT; CDR3 protein: CASSQFSGASTDTQYF
V gene: TRBV7-3; J gene: TRBJ2-1; D gene: TRBD2; clone size: .; CDR3 DNA: TGTGCCAGCAGCCCCAAGACTAGCGGGAGTCTTAATGAGCAGTTCTTC; CDR3 protein: CASSPKTSGSLNEQFF
V gene: TRBV10-3; J gene: TRBJ2-7; D gene: .; clone size: .; CDR3 DNA: TGTGCCATCACCCGCGGCACCGGTGCGGGCTACGAGCAGTACTTC; CDR3 protein: CAITRGTGAGYEQYF
V gene: TRBV5-6; J gene: TRBJ1-1; D gene: TRBD1; clone size: .; CDR3 DNA: TGTGCCAGCAGCTTGGTCGGCAGGGGGCCTCTTGCGACTTTCTTT; CDR3 protein: CASSLVGRGPLATFF
V gene: TRBV15; J gene: TRBJ2-3; D gene: TRBD1; clone size: .; CDR3 DNA: TGTGCCACCAGCAGAGAGACAACAGGGGCCACAGATACGCAGTATTTT; CDR3 protein: CATSRETTGATDTQYF
V gene: TRBV4-1; J gene: TRBJ2-7; D gene: TRBD2; clone size: .; CDR3 DNA: TGCGCCAGCAGCCAAGAGTCCGGACTAGCGGGAGGCGAGCAGTACTTC; CDR3 protein: CASSQESGLAGGEQYF
V gene: TRBV19; J gene: TRBJ1-5; D gene: .; clone size: .; CDR3 DNA: TGTGCCAGTAGTATGGGGCCAAGGGGCAGCAATCAGCCCCAGCATTTT; CDR3 protein: CASSMGPRGSNQPQHF
V gene: TRBV7-3; J gene: TRBJ2-7; D gene: TRBD2; clone size: .; CDR3 DNA: TGTGCCAGCAGCCCAGGGGCTAGCGGGAACTACGAGCAGTACTTC; CDR3 protein: CASSPGASGNYEQYF
V gene: TRBV6-5; J gene: TRBJ2-7; D gene: .; clone size: .; CDR3 DNA: TGTGCCAGCAGTTACCGGGGAACGCAGTACTTC; CDR3 protein: CASSYRGTQYF
V gene: TRBV5-4; J gene: TRBJ1-3; D gene: .; clone size: .; CDR3 DNA: TGTGCCAGCAGCTACCCCGGGACGGACTCTGGAAACACCATATATTTT; CDR3 protein: CASSYPGTDSGNTIYF
V gene: TRBV19; J gene: TRBJ2-2; D gene: .; clone size: .; CDR3 DNA: TGTGCCAGTAGTATATTTTTACAGAGCACCGGGGAGCTGTTTTTT; CDR3 protein: CASSIFLQSTGELFF
V gene: TRBV19; J gene: TRBJ1-1; D gene: TRBD1; clone size: .; CDR3 DNA: TGTGCCAGTAGTATGAAGACAGGGGGAAGGACTGAAGCTTTCTTT; CDR3 protein: CASSMKTGGRTEAFF
V gene: TRBV2; J gene: TRBJ1-1; D gene: .; clone size: .; CDR3 DNA: TGTGCCAGTTCATGGAACACTGAAGCTTTCTTT; CDR3 protein: CASSWNTEAFF
V gene: TRBV20-1; J gene: TRBJ2-3; D gene: .; clone size: .; CDR3 DNA: TGCAGTCCAGATACGCAGTATTTT; CDR3 protein: CSPDTQYF
V gene: TRBV5-6; J gene: TRBJ2-1; D gene: .; clone size: .; CDR3 DNA: TGTGCCAGCAGCCCTGGCCCCGGGACCCACAATGAGCAGTTCTTC; CDR3 protein: CASSPGPGTHNEQFF
V gene: TRBV10-1; J gene: TRBJ2-1; D gene: TRBD2; clone size: .; CDR3 DNA: TGCGCCAGCAGTGATCGGGGGGAGGAGGGGCAGTTCTTC; CDR3 protein: CASSDRGEEGQFF
V gene: TRBV5-1; J gene: TRBJ1-1; D gene: .; clone size: .; CDR3 DNA: TGCGCCAGCTCGTCCGGGCCGATGAACACTGAAGCTTTCTTT; CDR3 protein: CASSSGPMNTEAFF
V gene: TRBV5-1; J gene: TRBJ2-7; D gene: TRBD2; clone size: .; CDR3 DNA: TGCGCCAGCAGCTCGGGGCTGGGGACTAGCTTCCACGAGCAGTACTTC; CDR3 protein: CASSSGLGTSFHEQYF
V gene: TRBV28; J gene: TRBJ2-7; D gene: TRBD1; clone size: .; CDR3 DNA: TGTGCCAGTAGACAGGGAAACCCCGGTGGGTACTCTTACGAGCAGTACTTC; CDR3 protein: CASRQGNPGGYSYEQYF
V gene: TRBV9; J gene: TRBJ2-1; D gene: .; clone size: .; CDR3 DNA: TGTGCCAGCAGCGTAGGTGGGAGGAGTAATAATGAGCAGTTCTTC; CDR3 protein: CASSVGGRSNNEQFF
V gene: TRBV7-8; J gene: TRBJ2-5; D gene: TRBD2; clone size: .; CDR3 DNA: TGTGCCAGCAGGGGACTAGCGGGGGTGCGGGAGACCCAGTACTTC; CDR3 protein: CASRGLAGVRETQYF
V gene: TRBV10-1; J gene: TRBJ2-1; D gene: TRBD2; clone size: .; CDR3 DNA: TGCGCCAGCAGTGAGTCCGGACTAGTGGGTGAGCAGTTCTTC; CDR3 protein: CASSESGLVGEQFF
V gene: TRBV27; J gene: TRBJ1-2; D gene: .; clone size: .; CDR3 DNA: TGTGCCAGCAGTTTAAGGGGGTTGGGTAACTATGGCTACACCTTC; CDR3 protein: CASSLRGLGNYGYTF
V gene: TRBV7-2; J gene: TRBJ1-1; D gene: .; clone size: .; CDR3 DNA: TGTGCCAGCAGCCCATTTACTGAAGCTTTCTTT; CDR3 protein: CASSPFTEAFF
V gene: TRBV18; J gene: TRBJ2-7; D gene: TRBD1; clone size: .; CDR3 DNA: TGTGCCAGCTCACAGGGACAGGGGCTTATTGAGCAGTACTTC; CDR3 protein: CASSQGQGLIEQYF
V gene: TRBV9; J gene: TRBJ2-7; D gene: TRBD1; clone size: .; CDR3 DNA: TGTGCCAGCAGCGTATCGGACAGGGGGGGGACCTACGAGCAGTACTTC; CDR3 protein: CASSVSDRGGTYEQYF
V gene: TRBV14; J gene: TRBJ1-4; D gene: .; clone size: .; CDR3 DNA: TGTGCCAGCAGCCAAGGACAAGGGAGCAGGAATGAAAAACTGTTTTTT; CDR3 protein: CASSQGQGSRNEKLFF
V gene: TRBV28; J gene: TRBJ1-1; D gene: TRBD1; clone size: .; CDR3 DNA: TGTGCCAGCAGTTTAAGTACAGGGGGCACTGAAGCTTTCTTT; CDR3 protein: CASSLSTGGTEAFF
V gene: TRBV7-6; J gene: TRBJ2-1; D gene: .; clone size: .; CDR3 DNA: TGTGCCAGCAGCTTAATTAGCGTTGGCGAGCAGTTCTTC; CDR3 protein: CASSLISVGEQFF
V gene: TRBV27; J gene: TRBJ2-1; D gene: TRBD1; clone size: .; CDR3 DNA: TGTGCCAGCAGTCATAGACAGGGTTTGATGTCCTACAATGAGCAGTTCTTC; CDR3 protein: CASSHRQGLMSYNEQFF
V gene: TRBV5-1; J gene: TRBJ2-7; D gene: .; clone size: .; CDR3 DNA: TGCGCCAGCAGCTTGGGGGGAGGAGGCTCCTACGAGCAGTACTTC; CDR3 protein: CASSLGGGGSYEQYF
V gene: TRBV29-1; J gene: TRBJ2-7; D gene: TRBD1; clone size: .; CDR3 DNA: TGCAGCGTTGCTGACCGGGACAGGGGGCTCTACGAGCAGTACTTC; CDR3 protein: CSVADRDRGLYEQYF
V gene: TRBV6-1; J gene: TRBJ2-5; D gene: .; clone size: once; CDR3 DNA: TGTGCCAGCAGTGAAGGGGCGGGTGGTTTGGGGACCCAGTACTTC; CDR3 protein: CASSEGAGGLGTQYF
V gene: TRBV10-3; J gene: TRBJ1-5; D gene: .; clone size: .; CDR3 DNA: TGTGCCATCAGTGAGTCGGGCACAGATAGCAATCAGCCCCAGCATTTT; CDR3 protein: CAISESGTDSNQPQHF
V gene: TRBV5-5; J gene: TRBJ1-4; D gene: .; clone size: .; CDR3 DNA: TGTGCCAGCAGCCAGGGACATATGAACGAAAAACTGTTTTTT; CDR3 protein: CASSQGHMNEKLFF
V gene: TRBV19; J gene: TRBJ2-5; D gene: TRBD2; clone size: .; CDR3 DNA: TGTGCCAGTAGTTCACCCAGTCTAGCGGGGCAAGAGACCCAGTACTTC; CDR3 protein: CASSSPSLAGQETQYF
V gene: TRBV4-1; J gene: TRBJ1-4; D gene: TRBD1; clone size: .; CDR3 DNA: TGCGCCAGCAGCCCGGGACAGTTGGGTGAAAAACTGTTTTTT; CDR3 protein: CASSPGQLGEKLFF
V gene: TRBV18; J gene: TRBJ1-4; D gene: .; clone size: .; CDR3 DNA: TGTGCCAGCTCACCACAGGGGTTGGATAATGAAAAACTGTTTTTT; CDR3 protein: CASSPQGLDNEKLFF